The 10 T cell receptor beta chains in this list originate from one sample, sequenced in a study of untreated major depressive disorder. Overall study results and limits: Depressed patients' CD4+ T cells carried increased TRBV05-01 (Vbeta 5.1) usage versus control CD4+ T cells.

Some clones are missing from TCRdb's copy, which holds only in-frame ones; the method was immunoSEQ multiplex PCR. The repertoire holds 25,000 to 30,000 clones, roughly nine tenths seen once, with over 0.6% in the top ten. Their cognate antigens are unknown. The sequencing sample was made of CD4+ T cells from PBMCs. The receptors were sampled from a woman under 40 with major depressive disorder.

V is TRBV18 and J is TRBJ2-2; D remains ambiguous. Germline CDR1 is KGHSH and CDR2 is LQKENI. V lost 1 base, J lost 1 base, and 10 bases lay in between. The CDR3 sequence is 16 residues long. CDR3 bases: TGTGCCAGCTCACCACGTCCGACCCAGAACACCGGGGAGCTGTTTTTT. Amino acids: CASSPRPTQNTGELFF.

The chain recombines TRBV7-2 with TRBJ2-7; TRBD1 is a possible D gene (5 bases). The V and J ends lost 2 bases and 3 bases respectively, with 20 bases between them. CDR1 SGHTA and CDR2 FQGNSA come from the germline V gene. The CDR3 has 17 residues. The CDR3 protein is CASSLILWGSENYEQYF. The CDR3, as DNA: TGTGCCAGCAGCTTAATCCTCTGGGGCAGTGAAAACTACGAGCAGTACTTC.

This chain uses TRBV4-1 with TRBJ1-6; unclear D gene. Looked up from germline, CDR1 is MGHRA and CDR2 is YSYEKL. V lost 2 bases, J lost 0 bases, and 8 bases lay in between. The CDR3 loop spans 16 amino acids. The CDR3 spells CASSQSGGSYNSPLHF. CDR3 nucleotides: TGCGCCAGCAGCCAAAGCGGTGGCTCCTATAATTCACCCCTCCACTTT.

V gene TRBV2 combines with J gene TRBJ2-1; no clear D gene. The CDR3 loop spans 15 amino acids. The V and J ends lost 6 bases and 4 bases respectively, with 16 bases between them. Germline values: CDR1 SNHLY, CDR2 FYNNEI. The CDR3 region has the DNA TGTGCCAGCAGGGTGGGGATCGGTGGGTACAATGAGCAGTTCTTC. Translation gives CASRVGIGGYNEQFF.

The rearrangement links TRBV6-1 to TRBJ2-2; D uncertain. Trimming left V 8 bases short and J 6 bases short, with 16 bases between. The CDR3 covers 14 residues. The V gene's germline CDR1 is MNHNS and CDR2 SASEGT. CDR3 sequence (DNA): TGTGCCAGCCACTATCGGTCCCAGGCCGGGGAGCTGTTTTTT. Translating it yields CASHYRSQAGELFF.

This chain joins TRBV28 and TRBJ1-1; D is uncertain. The CDR3 runs 11 residues. Germline values: CDR1 MDHEN, CDR2 SYDVKM. V lost 3 bases and J lost 7, with 6 bases in between. CDR3 in amino acids: CASSLRREAFF. The CDR3 DNA is TGTGCCAGCAGTTTGCGGCGTGAAGCTTTCTTT. The full variable domain, rest sourced from reference TRBV28 and TRBJ1-1, is DVKVTQSSRYLVKRTGEKVFLECVQDMDHENMFWYRQDPGLGLRLIYFSYDVKMKEKGDIPEGYSVSREKKERFSLILESASTNQTSMYLCASSLRREAFFGQGTRLTVV.

This chain connects TRBV18 to TRBJ1-5, with 10 bases identical to TRBD1. The J segment lost 6 bases and the V segment lost 3 bases, leaving 5 bases of the junction unmatched. CDR1 and CDR2 (germline): KGHSH, LQKENI. The CDR3 runs 15 residues. The CDR3 sequence is CASSPSTGGGQPQHF. The CDR3 bases are TGTGCCAGCTCACCGTCGACAGGGGGCGGTCAGCCCCAGCATTTT.

The CDR3 DNA sequence: TGTGCCAGCAGCCGAGAGGACAGCTCTGGAAACACCATATATTTT. Its translation: CASSREDSSGNTIYF. The rearrangement links TRBV4-2 to TRBJ1-3; a possible D gene is TRBD1 (6 bases). This CDR3 comprises 15 residues. Trimming removed 4 bases from V and 0 bases from J, with 10 bases in between. Germline lookup yields CDR1 LGHNA and CDR2 YNFKEQ.

This clone was observed a handful of times. This chain connects TRBV29-1 to TRBJ1-2, with TRBD1 matching over 10 bases. Germline loops: CDR1 SQVTM, CDR2 ANQGSEA. The CDR3 totals 12 residues. J lost 8 bases, V lost 7 bases, and 7 bases had no gene match. For the CDR3, the DNA is TGCAGCGCTGCGACAGGGGGCGCGGGCTACACCTTC. Residues: CSAATGGAGYTF.

The chain is built from TRBV5-1 and TRBJ1-1; unclear D gene. Trimming removed 2 bases at V and 0 bases at J, with 5 bases between. The CDR3 covers 13 residues. The germline CDR1 and CDR2 sequences are SGHRS and YFSETQ. This CDR3 reads CASSFGMNTEAFF. CDR3 bases: TGCGCCAGCAGCTTTGGTATGAACACTGAAGCTTTCTTT.